These 29 T cell receptor beta chains were all obtained from the same sample, sequenced in a study of cytomegalovirus exposure and HLA in healthy donors. The study ran its PCR with 60 Vbeta and 13 Jbeta primers. Assay used: immunoSEQ multiplex PCR; TCRdb lists only in-frame clones, some missing. The data hold 150,000 to 200,000 clones, with 79% observed a single time. Material: PBMCs. The receptors were gathered from a woman aged 25-40 years in good health and CMV-seropositive.

The rearrangement uses TRBV5-4 and TRBJ1-1; D uncertain. From germline, CDR1 is SGHNT and CDR2 YYREEE (reference sequence). The V and J ends lost 3 bases and 1 base respectively, with 22 bases between them. CDR3 length: 18 residues. Written as DNA, the CDR3 is TGTGCCAGCAGCTCGCCGACCCTATTAGGTGGGCAGAACACTGAAGCTTTCTTT. Translation gives CASSSPTLLGGQNTEAFF.

The J gene is TRBJ2-7, the V gene TRBV4-3; tentatively, D is TRBD1 (7 bases). V was clipped by 1 base and J by 0 bases, with 19 bases between them. CDR1 and CDR2 from the germline V gene are LGHNA and YSLEER. CDR3 length: 18 residues. CDR3 sequence reads: CASSQVFPVRDSSYEQYF. CDR3 nucleotide sequence: TGCGCCAGCAGCCAAGTCTTTCCCGTGCGGGACAGCTCCTACGAGCAGTACTTC.

The rearrangement uses TRBV7-2 and TRBJ1-5; 7 bases agree with TRBD1. This CDR3 spans 16 amino acids. Germline values: CDR1 SGHTA, CDR2 FQGNSA. The trim removed 4 bases at V and 0 bases at J, leaving 6 bases unmatched. CDR3 coding DNA: TGTGCCAGCAGCTCCGACAGGGCCGATAGCAATCAGCCCCAGCATTTT. It codes for CASSSDRADSNQPQHF.

This sequence joins TRBV29-1 and TRBJ2-1; 9 bases match TRBD2. V lost 4 bases, J lost 12 bases, and 10 bases stayed unmatched. From germline, CDR1 is SQVTM and CDR2 ANQGSEA. The CDR3 covers 13 residues. The CDR3 DNA reads as TGCAGCGTTGGCGGGAGGGGCGATTTGGTGCAGTTCTTC. It yields the protein CSVGGRGDLVQFF.

V usage is TRBV9 and J usage is TRBJ2-1; D unresolved. Germline V gene lookup returns CDR1 SGDLS and CDR2 YYNGEE. Trimming shortened V by 4 bases and J by 3 bases, and 11 bases separated the two germline ends. CDR3 length: 14 amino acids. DNA of the CDR3: TGTGCCAGCAGCATCGGGTCCCGCTACAATGAGCAGTTCTTC. Translating gives CASSIGSRYNEQFF. The full variable domain, in which reference TRBV9 and TRBJ2-1 provide the parts outside the CDR3, is DSGVTQTPKHLITATGQRVTLRCSPRSGDLSVYWYQQSLDQGLQFLIQYYNGEERAKGNILERFSAQQFPDLHSELNLSSLELGDSALYFCASSIGSRYNEQFFGPGTRLTVL.

This clone was counted only a few times. The chain joins TRBV6-5 to TRBJ2-2; D remains unclear. Germline loops: CDR1 MNHEY, CDR2 SVGAGI. Trimming pared 3 bases from V and 6 bases from J, leaving 14 bases between. This CDR3 has 15 residues. The CDR3, as DNA: TGTGCCAGCAGTTATTCACTTTATTTGCCCGGGGAGCTGTTTTTT. It yields the protein CASSYSLYLPGELFF.

The J gene is TRBJ1-1, the V gene TRBV27; 8 bases agree with TRBD1. Germline assignment: CDR1 MNHEY and CDR2 SMNVEV (reference sequence). The V and J ends lost 3 bases and 2 bases, in that order; junction bases with no gene match: 2. This CDR3 spans 14 amino acids. CDR3 coding DNA: TGTGCCAGCAGTTTCGGACAGGGCAACACTGAAGCTTTCTTT. It specifies CASSFGQGNTEAFF.

The chain joins TRBV6-5 to TRBJ2-7, with a possible D match to TRBD1 (5 bases). Germline assignment: CDR1 MNHEY and CDR2 SVGAGI. The length of the CDR3 is 15 residues. V lost 0 bases and J lost 3, with 12 bases in between. CDR3 sequence (DNA): TGTGCCAGCAGTTACTCCTTGGGGCAGGACTACGAGCAGTACTTC. This encodes CASSYSLGQDYEQYF.

This clone was found a few times. Other DNA sequences in this specimen translate into the identical CDR3. This chain joins TRBV5-1 and TRBJ1-1; D gene unclear. The germline V gene has CDR1 SGHRS and CDR2 YFSETQ. V dropped 2 bases and J dropped 2 bases, with 7 bases sitting between them. The CDR3 has 13 residues. CDR3 in amino acids: CASSLTVNTEAFF. The CDR3 DNA reads as TGCGCCAGCAGCTTAACAGTAAACACTGAAGCTTTCTTT.

This chain connects TRBV7-2 to TRBJ2-2, with D possibly matching TRBD2 (6 bases). From germline, CDR1 is SGHTA and CDR2 FQGNSA. V lost 2 bases and J 1 base, leaving 11 bases between the germline ends. This CDR3 has 16 amino acids. In DNA, the CDR3 is TGTGCCAGCAGCTTAATGGGTAGCGGGAACACCGGGGAGCTGTTTTTT. Its protein product is CASSLMGSGNTGELFF.

The chain links TRBV7-2 to TRBJ2-7; D remains ambiguous. The length of the CDR3 is 12 residues. Trimming removed 6 bases from V and 4 bases from J, with 10 bases in between. Germline V gene data show CDR1 as SGHTA and CDR2 as FQGNSA. CDR3 in amino acids: CASRYPRYEQYF. CDR3 sequence (DNA): TGTGCCAGCAGGTATCCCCGTTACGAGCAGTACTTC.

V is TRBV7-2 and J is TRBJ1-1; D perhaps matches TRBD1 (5 bases). Trimming took 1 base from V and 8 from J, leaving 14 bases between them. Germline V lookup: CDR1 SGHTA, CDR2 FQGNSA. The CDR3 is 14 residues long. CDR3 loop: CASSLDGASQEAFF. The DNA for the CDR3 is TGTGCCAGCAGCTTAGATGGGGCATCTCAAGAAGCTTTCTTT. Complete variable domain (other parts from reference TRBV7-2 and TRBJ1-1): GAGVSQSPSNKVTEKGKDVELRCDPISGHTALYWYRQSLGQGLEFLIYFQGNSAPDKSGLPSDRFSAERTGGSVSTLTIQRTQQEDSAVYLCASSLDGASQEAFFGQGTRLTVV.

The rearrangement uses TRBV18 and TRBJ2-2; tentative D call: TRBD1 (6 bases). Trimming took off 6 bases at V and 6 bases at J, with 11 bases between the two ends. The CDR3 has 13 residues. Germline CDR1 and CDR2: KGHSH and LQKENI. CDR3 in DNA: TGTGCCAGCTCCGGGGACAAGGCCGGGGAGCTGTTTTTT. Translated: CASSGDKAGELFF.

The rearrangement uses TRBV6-6 and TRBJ1-2; 9 positions agree with TRBD1. Germline loops: CDR1 MNHNY, CDR2 SVGAGI (reference sequence). The V gene end was trimmed by 4 bases and the J gene end by 5 bases; junction bases not matched to a gene: 8. The CDR3 covers 15 residues. The CDR3 DNA sequence: TGTGCCAGCAGTTCCGCCATGACAGGGGGATATGGCTACACCTTC. Translated: CASSSAMTGGYGYTF.

The chain links TRBV2 to TRBJ1-4; D ambiguous. Trimming removed 2 bases from V and 6 bases from J, with 7 bases in between. Germline values: CDR1 SNHLY, CDR2 FYNNEI. This CDR3 is 13 amino acids long. The CDR3 loop is CASSEIPDEKLFF. The CDR3 bases are TGTGCCAGCAGTGAAATCCCGGATGAAAAACTGTTTTTT.

The chain is built from TRBV7-6 and TRBJ1-2; a weak D match, TRBD1 (5 bases). Germline V gene lookup returns CDR1 SGHVS and CDR2 FNYEAQ. V was trimmed by 5 bases and J by 1 base, leaving 17 bases between them. This CDR3 contains 16 residues. The DNA of the CDR3 is TGTGCCAGCAGCCAAGTGGGGGGATCGGATAACTATGGCTACACCTTC. It encodes CASSQVGGSDNYGYTF. Using reference TRBV7-6 and TRBJ1-2 for the parts outside the CDR3, the full variable domain is GAGVSQSPRYKVTKRGQDVALRCDPISGHVSLYWYRQALGQGPEFLTYFNYEAQQDKSGLPNDRFSAERPEGSISTLTIQRTEQRDSAMYRCASSQVGGSDNYGYTFGSGTRLTVV.

The chain couples TRBV7-8 to TRBJ2-7; D is perhaps TRBD2 (5 bases). The CDR3 has 15 amino acids. Germline CDR1 reads SGHVS; CDR2 reads FQNEAQ. V lost 0 bases, J lost 4 bases, and 13 bases lay in between. CDR3 loop: CASSLAGEIHYEQYF. The CDR3 DNA reads as TGTGCCAGCAGCTTAGCGGGAGAAATCCATTACGAGCAGTACTTC.

This clone was picked up one time. V usage is TRBV7-6 and J usage is TRBJ2-1, with D perhaps TRBD1 (6 bases). The CDR3 contains 14 residues. CDR1 SGHVS and CDR2 FNYEAQ come from the germline V gene. V was cut by 2 bases and J by 5 bases, with 10 bases left in between. The CDR3 nucleotides read TGTGCCAGCAGCTTACTTCCAGGGGACAATGAGCAGTTCTTC. It specifies CASSLLPGDNEQFF. Full variable domain (missing parts from reference TRBV7-6 and TRBJ2-1): GAGVSQSPRYKVTKRGQDVALRCDPISGHVSLYWYRQALGQGPEFLTYFNYEAQQDKSGLPNDRFSAERPEGSISTLTIQRTEQRDSAMYRCASSLLPGDNEQFFGPGTRLTVL.

This clone showed up just once. The CDR3 nucleotides are TGTGCCAGCAGCTTGGCTAGGACTCTCTACGAGCAGTACTTC. Protein product: CASSLARTLYEQYF. This chain joins TRBV5-5 and TRBJ2-7; possibly TRBD2 for D (5 bases). This CDR3 has 14 residues. The germline CDR1 and CDR2 sequences are SGHKS and YYEKEE (reference sequence). Trimming pared 0 bases from V and 3 bases from J, leaving 10 bases between.

The genes are TRBV19 and TRBJ2-4, with a possible D match to TRBD2 (6 bases). V shed 9 bases and J shed 5 bases, with 17 bases lying between them. CDR1 LNHDA and CDR2 SQIVND come from the germline V gene (reference sequence). CDR3 length equals 14 residues. The CDR3 DNA is TGTGCCAGCCGCTTTTCGGGAGAAGAAAACATTCAGTACTTC. It translates to CASRFSGEENIQYF.

Only a few counts were recorded for this clone. The J gene is TRBJ2-7, the V gene TRBV4-1; D is possibly TRBD1 (6 bases). The CDR3 totals 14 residues. V lost 4 bases, J lost 3 bases, and 13 bases lay in between. The germline V gene encodes CDR1 MGHRA and CDR2 YSYEKL. CDR3 loop: CASSLPDRYYEQYF. CDR3 bases: TGCGCCAGCAGCCTTCCGGACAGATACTACGAGCAGTACTTC.

V gene TRBV7-9 combines with J gene TRBJ2-1, with 8 bases identical to TRBD2. CDR3 length equals 15 residues. The trim removed 1 base at V and 6 bases at J, leaving 5 bases unmatched. Germline CDR1 reads SEHNR; CDR2 reads FQNEAQ (reference sequence). The CDR3 DNA follows: TGTGCCAGCAGCTTAGGGACTAGCAGTGTCAATGAGCAGTTCTTC. Residues: CASSLGTSSVNEQFF.

The rearrangement links TRBV5-1 to TRBJ2-7; D unresolved. Germline lookup yields CDR1 SGHRS and CDR2 YFSETQ. The CDR3 runs to 12 residues. The V end was cut by 0 bases, the J end by 5 bases, with 6 bases between. For the CDR3, the DNA is TGCGCCAGCAGCTTGGCACCGGACGAGCAGTACTTC. It encodes CASSLAPDEQYF.

The rearrangement links TRBV4-3 to TRBJ2-7; no firm D call. V lost 0 bases and J lost 4, with 13 bases in between. This CDR3 is 15 amino acids long. CDR1 and CDR2 (germline): LGHNA, YSLEER. In DNA, the CDR3 is TGCGCCAGCAGCCAAGACTCTGCGGTTGGGTACGAGCAGTACTTC. Translated, it gives CASSQDSAVGYEQYF.

V usage is TRBV27 and J usage is TRBJ1-2, with 8 bases matching TRBD1. From germline, CDR1 is MNHEY and CDR2 SMNVEV (reference sequence). The V and J ends lost 2 bases and 4 bases, in that order; junction bases with no gene match: 0. The CDR3 length is 13 residues. CDR3 in amino acids: CASSLDRGYGYTF. DNA of the CDR3: TGTGCCAGCAGTTTAGACAGGGGCTATGGCTACACCTTC.

Regarding this clone: An end of the junction differs from the germline gene, which may be a read error. Other DNA sequences in the same sample also yield this CDR3. The chain uses TRBV27 and TRBJ1-5; D is possibly TRBD1 (5 bases). The CDR3 totals 14 residues. Germline CDR1 is MNHEY and CDR2 is SMNVEV (reference sequence). CDR3 coding DNA: TGTGCCAGCAGTTTTGAAGGGGTGGGCCAGCCCCAGCACTTT. This translates into CASSFEGVGQPQHF.

The rearrangement links TRBV11-2 to TRBJ1-2; 7 bases agree with TRBD1. Losses at the gene ends were 0 bases for V and 2 bases for J; bases not matched to a gene: 6. Germline CDR1 is SGHAT and CDR2 is FQNNGV. This CDR3 region has 16 residues. This CDR3 reads CASSLDPTGANYGYTF. CDR3 sequence (DNA): TGTGCCAGCAGCTTAGATCCCACAGGGGCGAACTATGGCTACACCTTC.

This clone was observed a handful of times. The chain has TRBV5-1 and TRBJ2-1; 7 bases are shared with TRBD2. The germline CDR1 and CDR2 sequences are SGHRS and YFSETQ. V shed 3 bases, J shed 7 bases, and the junction held 1 base outside the gene matches. The CDR3 is 12 amino acids. CDR3 sequence reads: CASSWEGNEQFF. CDR3 coding DNA: TGCGCCAGCAGCTGGGAGGGTAATGAGCAGTTCTTC. Using reference TRBV5-1 and TRBJ2-1 for the parts outside the CDR3, the full variable domain is KAGVTQTPRYLIKTRGQQVTLSCSPISGHRSVSWYQQTPGQGLQFLFEYFSETQRNKGNFPGRFSGRQFSNSRSEMNVSTLELGDSALYLCASSWEGNEQFFGPGTRLTVL.

V gene TRBV11-2 combines with J gene TRBJ1-2, with D perhaps matching TRBD1 (5 bases). The CDR3 sequence is 11 residues long. CDR1 and CDR2 (germline): SGHAT, FQNNGV. The CDR3 DNA reads as TGTGCGGGGGGGGGACCCCGGGGCTACACCTTC. This codes for CAGGGPRGYTF.